A single T cell receptor (beta chain) is shown here with its context. The record originates from a study of blood T cell repertoires in COVID-19. About the study: Researchers got acute and convalescent COVID-19 samples from the United States, Italy and Spain.

How the authors handled the data: By means of reference gene primer amplification, nucleated cell counts were estimated. Assay used: immunoSEQ multiplex PCR; TCRdb lists only in-frame clones, some missing. The V and J calls and clone size are taken from that table; D and trimming were inferred from the DNA. The table records about 40,000 clones, roughly 80% of them present only once. The CDR3 contains 13 residues. J gave up 7 bases and V 6 bases, and 9 bases lay outside the gene matches. The genes are TRBV12-3 or TRBV12-4 and TRBJ2-7; TRBD1 agrees at 7 bases. This receptor was taken from a woman aged 60-75 years with acute or convalescent COVID-19. The sequenced material came from peripheral blood. The CDR3 region has the DNA TGTGCCAGCAGACAGACAGGGCTCCGGGAGCAGTACTTC. Translated: CASRQTGLREQYF.